The clone carrying this T cell receptor (beta chain) was observed many times. The sample is drawn from a study of T-cell reconstitution after alpha-beta-depleted transplantation in children. Trimming took 11 bases from V and 4 from J, leaving 18 bases between them. The CDR3 is made up of 13 amino acids. The TCRbeta library incorporated unique molecular identifiers. Via MiXCR, TCRdb re-called the PCR reads, giving one row per CDR3 protein. The repertoire holds hundreds of thousands of distinct CDR3 sequences, with 16% as singletons. The sequencing here drew on PBMCs from the stem cell graft donor, taken from the stem cell graft. The clonotype originates from a human donor who donated a stem cell graft to a child with acute myeloid leukemia. V is TRBV12-3 or TRBV12-4 and J is TRBJ2-7, with TRBD1 as a possible D gene (6 bases). The CDR3 region has the DNA TGTGCCTCATCCAGGGGTAGTATGTACGAGCAGTACTTC. It codes for CASSRGSMYEQYF.